This T cell receptor (beta chain) is from a study of OX40 agonist ivuxolimab in advanced cancers. Exclusion applied to patients with autoimmune disease history or systemic immunosuppression. As regards this clone: What it recognizes is unknown.

Assay: immunoSEQ multiplex PCR; the TCRdb copy retains only in-frame clones and omits some. The table records around 40,000 clones, 70% to 85% of them present only once. Study-wide findings and caveats: CD8+ T cells were the subset that, on average, had more expanded clones than CD4+.

This clonotype originated in an adult with an advanced solid tumor such as melanoma, head and neck, liver or kidney cancer. Sequenced here: CD4+ or CD8+ T cells sorted from blood, sampled in a trial of the OX40 agonist ivuxolimab.

The CDR3 is CASSSQREEQFF. The CDR3 DNA reads TGTGCCAGCTCATCCCAGCGGGAGGAGCAGTTCTTC. The chain is built from TRBV18 and TRBJ2-1; TRBD2 matches at 8 bases. V was pared by 5 bases and J by 10 bases, with 4 bases of the junction left unmatched. The CDR3 sequence is 12 residues long. Germline values: CDR1 KGHSH, CDR2 LQKENI. The variable domain in full, completed from reference TRBV18 and TRBJ2-1, reads NAGVMQNPRHLVRRRGQEARLRCSPMKGHSHVYWYRQLPEEGLKFMVYLQKENIIDESGMPKERFSAEFPKEGPSILRIQQVVRGDSAAYFCASSSQREEQFFGPGTRLTVL.